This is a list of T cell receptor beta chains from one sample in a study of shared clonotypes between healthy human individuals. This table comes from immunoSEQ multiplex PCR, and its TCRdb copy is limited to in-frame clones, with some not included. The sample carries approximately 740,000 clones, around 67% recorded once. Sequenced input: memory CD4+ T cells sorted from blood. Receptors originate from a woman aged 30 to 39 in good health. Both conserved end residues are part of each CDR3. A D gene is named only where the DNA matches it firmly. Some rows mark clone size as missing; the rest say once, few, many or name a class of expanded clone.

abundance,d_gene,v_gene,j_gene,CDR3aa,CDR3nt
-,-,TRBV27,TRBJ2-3,CASSLGRLDTDTQYF,TGTGCCAGCAGCCTGGGACGCCTCGACACAGATACGCAGTATTTT
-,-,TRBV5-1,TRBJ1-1,CASSLVSGLGTEAFF,TGCGCCAGCAGCTTGGTATCCGGGCTAGGCACTGAAGCTTTCTTT
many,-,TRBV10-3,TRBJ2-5,CAIKGFRGETQYF,TGTGCCATCAAGGGATTTAGGGGCGAGACCCAGTACTTC
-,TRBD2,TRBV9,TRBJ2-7,CASSVRSGEGEQYF,TGTGCCAGCAGCGTTCGTTCCGGGGAGGGCGAGCAGTACTTC
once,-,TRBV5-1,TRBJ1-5,CASSLGPGQPQHF,TGCGCCAGCAGCTTGGGACCGGGTCAGCCCCAGCATTTT
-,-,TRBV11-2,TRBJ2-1,CASTTGYLSGDEQFF,TGTGCCAGCACCACTGGGTACCTGTCGGGAGATGAGCAGTTCTTC
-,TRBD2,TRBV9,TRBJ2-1,CASSRGLADYNEQFF,TGTGCCAGCAGCAGGGGACTAGCGGATTACAATGAGCAGTTCTTC
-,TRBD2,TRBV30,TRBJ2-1,CAWRGLAGASYNEQFF,TGTGCCTGGAGGGGACTAGCGGGGGCCTCCTACAATGAGCAGTTCTTC
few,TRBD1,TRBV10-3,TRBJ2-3,CAISGNYRGPQSTDTQYF,TGTGCCATCAGTGGGAACTACAGGGGGCCACAAAGCACAGATACGCAGTATTTT
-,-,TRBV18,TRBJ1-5,CASSAGAGQPQHF,TGTGCCAGCTCAGCAGGGGCGGGTCAGCCCCAGCATTTT
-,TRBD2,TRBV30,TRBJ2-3,CAWSRLAGDTQYF,TGTGCCTGGAGTCGGCTAGCGGGAGACACGCAGTATTTT
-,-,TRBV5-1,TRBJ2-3,CASSSTAFGTDTQYF,TGCGCCAGCAGCTCGACTGCGTTTGGCACAGATACGCAGTATTTT
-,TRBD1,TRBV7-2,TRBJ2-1,CASSRRWTGLDNEQFF,TGTGCCAGCAGCCGTCGGTGGACAGGGCTTGACAATGAGCAGTTCTTC
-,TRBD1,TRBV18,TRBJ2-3,CASSPRTFFDREDTDTQYF,TGTGCCAGCTCACCAAGAACCTTCTTCGACAGGGAAGACACAGATACGCAGTATTTT
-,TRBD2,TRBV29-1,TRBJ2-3,CSVKGLAGGTDTQYF,TGCAGCGTCAAGGGACTAGCGGGAGGAACAGATACGCAGTATTTT
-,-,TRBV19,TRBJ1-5,CASSMQGSNQPQHF,TGTGCCAGTAGTATGCAGGGAAGCAATCAGCCCCAGCATTTT
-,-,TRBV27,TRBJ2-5,CASSLLGYQETQYF,TGTGCCAGCAGTTTATTAGGGTACCAAGAGACCCAGTACTTC
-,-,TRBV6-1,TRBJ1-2,CASSEHSTDPFYGYTF,TGTGCCAGCAGTGAACATTCGACAGACCCCTTCTATGGCTACACCTTC
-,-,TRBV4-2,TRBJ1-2,CASSQDIDRRHDIPNYGYTF,TGTGCCAGCAGCCAAGATATCGACAGGCGCCACGATATCCCTAACTATGGCTACACCTTC
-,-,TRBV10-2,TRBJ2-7,CASSPGMALEQYF,TGCGCCAGCAGTCCGGGGATGGCGTTGGAGCAGTACTTC
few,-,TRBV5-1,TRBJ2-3,CASSLAENTDTQYF,TGCGCCAGCAGCTTAGCGGAGAACACAGATACGCAGTATTTT
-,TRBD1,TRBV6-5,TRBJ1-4,CASSSQNDRAVEKLFF,TGTGCCAGCAGTTCCCAGAACGACAGGGCCGTTGAAAAACTGTTTTTT
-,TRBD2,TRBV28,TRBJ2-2,CASKRGGLTNTGELFF,TGTGCCAGCAAAAGGGGAGGGCTAACGAACACCGGGGAGCTGTTTTTT
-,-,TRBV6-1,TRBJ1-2,CASSGAGTYGYTF,TGTGCCAGCAGCGGGGCAGGGACTTATGGCTACACCTTC
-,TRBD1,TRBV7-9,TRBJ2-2,CASSLIGQVGTGELFF,TGTGCCAGCAGCTTAATTGGACAGGTGGGAACCGGGGAGCTGTTTTTT
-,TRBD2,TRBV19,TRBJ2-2,CASSLRTSGTGELFF,TGTGCCAGTAGTCTAAGGACTAGCGGCACCGGGGAGCTGTTTTTT
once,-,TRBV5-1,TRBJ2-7,CASAGKSSYEQYF,TGCGCCAGCGCAGGGAAGAGCTCCTACGAGCAGTACTTC
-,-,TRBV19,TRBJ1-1,CASSLRAGVNTEAFF,TGTGCCAGTAGTCTGCGGGCAGGGGTGAACACTGAAGCTTTCTTT
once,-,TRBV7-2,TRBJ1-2,CASSLFGNYGYTF,TGTGCCAGCAGCTTATTTGGGAACTATGGCTACACCTTC
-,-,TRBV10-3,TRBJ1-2,CAISELNGYTF,TGTGCCATCAGTGAATTAAATGGCTACACCTTC
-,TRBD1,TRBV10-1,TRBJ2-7,CASSDSSGGDYEQYF,TGCGCCAGCAGTGATAGTTCAGGGGGAGACTACGAGCAGTACTTC
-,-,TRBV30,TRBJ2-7,CAWRGHSTGNEQYF,TGTGCCTGGAGAGGACACTCAACAGGCAACGAGCAGTACTTC
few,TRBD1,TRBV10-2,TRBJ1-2,CASSGTGGYGYTF,TGCGCCAGCAGTGGGACAGGGGGCTATGGCTACACCTTC
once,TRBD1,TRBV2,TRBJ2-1,CASRRTRRAGGHNEQFF,TGTGCCAGCAGAAGAACCCGCCGGGCAGGGGGACACAATGAGCAGTTCTTC
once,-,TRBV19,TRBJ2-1,CASSIGGKSYNEQFF,TGTGCCAGTAGTATCGGCGGGAAATCCTACAATGAGCAGTTCTTC
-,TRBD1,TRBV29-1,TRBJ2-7,CSVGRGTASNEQYF,TGCAGCGTGGGGCGAGGGACAGCCTCTAACGAGCAGTACTTC
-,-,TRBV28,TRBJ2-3,CASRPAGRTDTQYF,TGTGCCAGCCGACCGGCAGGGAGGACAGATACGCAGTATTTT
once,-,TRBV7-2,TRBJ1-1,CASSLINIVRPEAFF,TGTGCCAGCAGCTTAATTAATATAGTGCGCCCTGAAGCTTTCTTT
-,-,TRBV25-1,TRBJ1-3,CASSAPGFSGNTIYF,TGTGCCAGCAGTGCTCCGGGGTTCTCTGGAAACACCATATATTTT
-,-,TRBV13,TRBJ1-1,CASSFNRYTEAFF,TGTGCCAGCAGCTTCAACAGATACACTGAAGCTTTCTTT
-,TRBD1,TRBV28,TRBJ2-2,CATGAPGGVTGELFF,TGTGCCACCGGGGCCCCAGGGGGCGTTACCGGGGAGCTGTTTTTT
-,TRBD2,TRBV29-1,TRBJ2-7,CSVRSGTTSYEQYF,TGCAGCGTCCGTAGCGGGACTACGTCCTACGAGCAGTACTTC
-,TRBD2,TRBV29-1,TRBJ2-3,CSVARELAFTDTQYF,TGCAGCGTCGCGCGGGAGTTAGCTTTCACAGATACGCAGTATTTT
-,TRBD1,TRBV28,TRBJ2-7,CASRQQQGVIYEQYF,TGTGCCAGCAGACAACAGCAGGGGGTAATCTACGAGCAGTACTTC
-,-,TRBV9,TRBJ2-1,CASSVESGASPLAYNEQFF,TGTGCCAGCAGCGTAGAGTCAGGGGCCTCCCCTCTGGCCTACAATGAGCAGTTCTTC
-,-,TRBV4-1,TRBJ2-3,CASSPTFGTQYF,TGCGCCAGCAGCCCGACATTCGGTACGCAGTATTTT
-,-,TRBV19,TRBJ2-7,CASMAGKSSYEQYF,TGTGCCAGTATGGCCGGGAAGAGCTCCTACGAGCAGTACTTC
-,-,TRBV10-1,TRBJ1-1,CASRGHGESEAFF,TGCGCCAGCAGGGGCCACGGGGAGTCTGAAGCTTTCTTT
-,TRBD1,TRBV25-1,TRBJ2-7,CASEGDRGQYEQYF,TGTGCCAGTGAGGGGGACAGGGGGCAATACGAGCAGTACTTC
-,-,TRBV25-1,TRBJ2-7,CASEVGTYEQYF,TGTGCCAGTGAAGTAGGGACCTACGAGCAGTACTTC
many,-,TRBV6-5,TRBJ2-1,CASHKGIESYNEQFF,TGTGCCAGCCACAAGGGAATAGAGTCCTACAATGAGCAGTTCTTC
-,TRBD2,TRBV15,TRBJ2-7,CATSAPGLAMNYEQYF,TGTGCCACCAGCGCGCCGGGACTAGCGATGAACTACGAGCAGTACTTC
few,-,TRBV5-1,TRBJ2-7,CASSSGLQSSYEQYF,TGCGCCAGCAGCTCAGGACTCCAGAGCTCCTACGAGCAGTACTTC